This entry lists 32 T cell receptor beta chains sequenced from one sample in a study of T cells in Graves' hyperthyroidism and ophthalmopathy. From RNA transcripts, TCR beta CDR3 regions were amplified. Carried out on the TCR CDR3, a first-round RT-PCR used the HTBI primer set. One entry per CDR3 protein results from TCRdb running MiXCR on the multiplex PCR reads. The sample lists a few hundred thousand distinct CDR3 sequences, about 15% occurring once. The sequenced sample consisted of blood. These receptors all come from a woman in her thirties with Graves' hyperthyroidism.

The V and J genes are TRBV7-9 and TRBJ2-3; the D is unclear. The CDR3 has 13 amino acids. The germline V gene encodes CDR1 SEHNR and CDR2 FQNEAQ (reference sequence). Trimming removed 5 bases at V and 6 bases at J, with 12 bases between. The CDR3 DNA follows: TGTGCCAGCAGCCAAAGATACGGGGATACGCAGTATTTT. Protein: CASSQRYGDTQYF.

In DNA form, the CDR3 reads TGTGCCAGCAGCTTTTTGGGACAGGAGACATACGAGCAGTACTTC. This encodes CASSFLGQETYEQYF. The chain carries TRBV7-9 and TRBJ2-7, with 8 bases matching TRBD1. V lost 3 bases to trimming and J lost 4 bases; unmatched junction nucleotides: 8. This CDR3 is built from 15 residues. Germline lookup yields CDR1 SEHNR and CDR2 FQNEAQ (reference sequence).

The CDR3 is CSVGTRHEQFF. CDR3 nucleotide sequence: TGCAGCGTTGGGACTAGGCATGAGCAGTTCTTC. The chain is built from TRBV29-1 and TRBJ2-1, with 7 bases identical to TRBD2. Germline trimming cut 4 bases from V and 8 bases from J; bases unmatched to any gene: 2. The CDR3 contains 11 residues. The germline CDR1 and CDR2 sequences are SQVTM and ANQGSEA.

The gene calls are TRBV4-2 and TRBJ1-1; D not resolved. This CDR3 is built from 15 residues. Germline CDR1 reads LGHNA; CDR2 reads YNFKEQ. V lost 5 bases to trimming and J lost 1 base, with 14 bases between them. CDR3 sequence (DNA): TGTGCCAGCAGCGACAAGGTCCCAGCGAACACTGAAGCTTTCTTT. It specifies CASSDKVPANTEAFF.

Notes on this clonotype: Possible read error: a much larger clone is one base away. The chain carries TRBV7-2 and TRBJ2-1; 9 positions agree with TRBD2. Trimming at V came to 6 bases and at J to 6 bases, leaving 6 bases not matched to a gene. The CDR3 totals 14 residues. Germline V gene data show CDR1 as SGHTA and CDR2 as FQGNSA. CDR3 bases: TGTGCCAGCAGGGTAGCGGGAGTTCCCAATGAGCAGTTCTTC. Translating it yields CASRVAGVPNEQFF.

This clonotype occurred a few times. The chain carries TRBV5-1 and TRBJ2-3; no clear D gene. Looked up from germline, CDR1 is SGHRS and CDR2 is YFSETQ. V was pared by 4 bases and J by 7 bases, with 19 bases between. This CDR3 has 15 amino acids. The CDR3: CASSQAGPSPNTQYF. The CDR3, as DNA: TGCGCCAGCAGCCAGGCCGGGCCCTCCCCGAATACGCAGTATTTT.

This clonotype has ten or more counts. The V call is TRBV5-6, the J call TRBJ1-5; weak D call: TRBD1 (6 bases). The CDR3 loop spans 17 amino acids. Trimming took off 0 bases at V and 0 bases at J, with 13 bases between the two ends. CDR1 is SGHDT, CDR2 YYEEEE, per germline. The DNA for the CDR3 is TGTGCCAGCAGCTTGGCGGGGGCAGGTGGTAGCAATCAGCCCCAGCATTTT. Amino acids: CASSLAGAGGSNQPQHF.

The CDR3 sequence is CASSQDRPGGTDTQYF. CDR3 nucleotide sequence: TGCGCCAGCAGCCAGGACCGACCGGGAGGCACAGATACGCAGTATTTT. The chain combines TRBV5-1 with TRBJ2-3, with D possibly TRBD2 on 6 matching bases. The CDR3 loop spans 16 amino acids. CDR1 and CDR2 (germline): SGHRS, YFSETQ. Deletions cut 4 bases from V and 1 base from J, with 16 bases between.

The V and J genes are TRBV28 and TRBJ2-3; 11 nucleotides line up with TRBD2. Germline CDR1 and CDR2: MDHEN and SYDVKM. This CDR3 is built from 18 residues. The junction had 16 bases not matched to a gene; V was cut back by 5 bases and J by 6 bases. Here the CDR3 reads CASSLYGISGRAGDTQYF. The CDR3 DNA follows: TGTGCCAGCAGTCTATACGGGATTAGCGGGAGGGCCGGCGATACGCAGTATTTT. Combining the CDR3 with reference TRBV28 and TRBJ2-3 gives the whole variable domain DVKVTQSSRYLVKRTGEKVFLECVQDMDHENMFWYRQDPGLGLRLIYFSYDVKMKEKGDIPEGYSVSREKKERFSLILESASTNQTSMYLCASSLYGISGRAGDTQYFGPGTRLTVL.

This clonotype was detected many times. The V gene is TRBV5-1, the J gene TRBJ1-1; possible D gene TRBD1, 5 bases. Trimming pared 4 bases from V and 5 bases from J, leaving 18 bases between. The CDR3 has 15 amino acids. In germline, CDR1 is SGHRS, CDR2 YFSETQ. The CDR3 nucleotides read TGCGCCAGCAGCCTGGGGCAGGGATTAATGACTGAAGCTTTCTTT. Protein sequence: CASSLGQGLMTEAFF.

This sequence joins TRBV20-1 and TRBJ2-1; 13 bases map to TRBD2. V trimming: 3 bases; J trimming: 0 bases; junction bases outside the gene matches: 11. This CDR3 region has 19 residues. Germline V lookup: CDR1 DFQATT, CDR2 SNEGSKA (reference sequence). CDR3 nucleotides: TGCAGTGCTAGGGTCGGACTAGCGGGAGTGTCGAGCTCCTACAATGAGCAGTTCTTC. Protein sequence: CSARVGLAGVSSSYNEQFF.

The chain uses TRBV6-9 and TRBJ2-3; the match to TRBD1 covers 9 bases. The CDR3 is made up of 17 amino acids. Germline V gives CDR1 MNHGY, CDR2 SVAAGI. J gave up 6 bases and V 3 bases, and 13 bases lay outside the gene matches. The chain's CDR3 is CASSYLVGQGRIDTQYF. DNA for the CDR3: TGTGCCAGCAGTTACTTGGTGGGACAGGGTAGAATCGATACGCAGTATTTT.

The V gene is TRBV27, the J gene TRBJ2-1; TRBD2 matches 11 bases. This CDR3 is built from 18 residues. Germline values: CDR1 MNHEY, CDR2 SMNVEV (reference sequence). With 5 bases clipped from V and 8 bases from J, the junction kept 17 bases outside the gene matches. The DNA of the CDR3 is TGTGCCAGCAGTATTATAGGGGATACTAGCGGGAGAATATATGAGCAGTTCTTC. This codes for CASSIIGDTSGRIYEQFF.

A few counts support this clonotype. The rearrangement uses TRBV27 and TRBJ2-7; tentative D call: TRBD1 (6 bases). CDR1 is MNHEY, CDR2 SMNVEV, per germline (reference sequence). The V gene lost 2 bases and the J gene lost 2 bases, with 19 bases spanning the gap. This CDR3 is 17 amino acids long. CDR3 nucleotides: TGTGCCAGCAGTTTAAAATCTCCGGGGACAACTACCTACGAGCAGTACTTC. It specifies CASSLKSPGTTTYEQYF.

The table lists this clonotype with many counts. The DNA for the CDR3 is TGTGCCAGCAGTGGAACTAGCGGGAGCTCCTACGAGCAGTACTTC. Residues: CASSGTSGSSYEQYF. The genes are TRBV2 and TRBJ2-7; 11 positions match TRBD2. J lost 0 bases, V lost 4 bases, and 2 bases had no gene match. This CDR3 is 15 amino acids long. Germline V gene data show CDR1 as SNHLY and CDR2 as FYNNEI.

This clonotype was detected many times. V and J are TRBV20-1 and TRBJ2-7; 8 nucleotides match TRBD1. J gave up 5 bases and V 3 bases, and 9 bases lay outside the gene matches. Germline CDR1 reads DFQATT; CDR2 reads SNEGSKA (reference sequence). This CDR3 comprises 14 residues. The CDR3 DNA follows: TGCAGTGCTAGCCCTGGACAGGGCCAGGACGAGCAGTACTTC. The encoded protein is CSASPGQGQDEQYF.

This clonotype was seen just once. A much larger clone lies one base from this, so it may be a read error. The missing conserved phenylalanine or tryptophan at the end of this CDR3 makes a read error likely. This chain connects TRBV11-3 to TRBJ2-5; 7 positions match TRBD2. The CDR3 loop spans 14 amino acids. Germline V gene data show CDR1 as SGHNT and CDR2 as YENEEA. Trimming took 5 bases from V and 9 from J; bases not matched to a gene: 12. Written as DNA, the CDR3 is TGTGCCAGCAGCCTCTGTGGGACTATTGGTGCCCAGTACCTC. Its protein product is CASSLCGTIGAQYL.

The chain uses TRBV7-6 and TRBJ1-1; 7 bases are a match to TRBD1. Germline V gives CDR1 SGHVS, CDR2 FNYEAQ. Trimming at V came to 1 base and at J to 6 bases, leaving 8 bases not matched to a gene. This CDR3 region has 15 residues. The CDR3 DNA follows: TGTGCCAGCAGCTTAGTAGGAGGGGGCTTGGCTGAAGCTTTCTTT. It codes for CASSLVGGGLAEAFF.

This clonotype was counted only a few times. The chain combines TRBV5-1 with TRBJ2-2, with a possible D match to TRBD1 (7 bases). The CDR3 extends over 15 amino acids. In germline, CDR1 is SGHRS, CDR2 YFSETQ. Deletions cut 1 base from V and 4 bases from J, with 11 bases between. The CDR3 here is CASSLQGDFTGELFF. CDR3 coding DNA: TGCGCCAGCAGCTTGCAGGGGGACTTCACCGGGGAGCTGTTTTTT. The complete variable domain, with remaining parts taken from reference TRBV5-1 and TRBJ2-2, reads KAGVTQTPRYLIKTRGQQVTLSCSPISGHRSVSWYQQTPGQGLQFLFEYFSETQRNKGNFPGRFSGRQFSNSRSEMNVSTLELGDSALYLCASSLQGDFTGELFFGEGSRLTVL.

This chain uses TRBV5-5 with TRBJ2-4, with D tentatively TRBD2 (5 bases). This CDR3 contains 16 residues. In germline, CDR1 is SGHKS, CDR2 YYEKEE (reference sequence). V dropped 6 bases and J dropped 3 bases, with 19 bases sitting between them. The CDR3 DNA is TGTGCCAGCACCCAACGATTGGACTTTGGCAAAAACATTCAGTACTTC. Its translation is CASTQRLDFGKNIQYF.

This clonotype was picked up many times. The V call is TRBV7-8, the J call TRBJ2-2; D unclear. CDR1 and CDR2 from the germline V gene are SGHVS and FQNEAQ. There are 15 residues in the CDR3. Trimming removed 5 bases at V and 1 base at J, with 11 bases between. CDR3 coding DNA: TGTGCCAGCAGCCGAAGGGATCTGAACACCGGGGAGCTGTTTTTT. Translating it yields CASSRRDLNTGELFF. The variable domain in full, completed from reference TRBV7-8 and TRBJ2-2, reads GAGVSQSPRYKVAKRGQDVALRCDPISGHVSLFWYQQALGQGPEFLTYFQNEAQLDKSGLPSDRFFAERPEGSVSTLKIQRTQQEDSAVYLCASSRRDLNTGELFFGEGSRLTVL.

This clonotype was detected ten times or more. The CDR3, as DNA: TGTGCCAGCAGGCCCTCAGAGGAACTAGCGGGAGCCGAGCAGTTCTTC. Amino acids: CASRPSEELAGAEQFF. The rearrangement joins TRBV7-9 to TRBJ2-1; 11 bases align to TRBD2. The CDR3 has 16 amino acids. Trimming at V came to 6 bases and at J to 10 bases, leaving 14 bases not matched to a gene. CDR1 is SEHNR, CDR2 FQNEAQ, per germline (reference sequence). Complete variable domain (other parts from reference TRBV7-9 and TRBJ2-1): DTGVSQNPRHKITKRGQNVTFRCDPISEHNRLYWYRQTLGQGPEFLTYFQNEAQLEKSRLLSDRFSAERPKGSFSTLEIQRTEQGDSAMYLCASRPSEELAGAEQFFGPGTRLTVL.

This chain uses TRBV9 with TRBJ1-6; 7 positions agree with TRBD1. The junction had 6 bases not matched to a gene; V was cut back by 0 bases and J by 6 bases. The germline gives CDR1 SGDLS, CDR2 YYNGEE. CDR3 length equals 16 residues. CDR3 protein: CASSVAGRDSNSPLHF. The CDR3 bases are TGTGCCAGCAGCGTAGCGGGACGGGACAGTAATTCACCCCTCCACTTT.

This clonotype appeared many times. V is TRBV7-2 and J is TRBJ1-1, with unresolved D. Per germline, CDR1 SGHTA and CDR2 FQGNSA. The CDR3 has 14 amino acids. The V and J ends lost 2 bases and 10 bases respectively, with 17 bases between them. CDR3 DNA: TGTGCCAGCAGCTTACCTTCCCGGGTGGATGGAGCTTTCTTT. This encodes CASSLPSRVDGAFF. The full variable domain, rest sourced from reference TRBV7-2 and TRBJ1-1, is GAGVSQSPSNKVTEKGKDVELRCDPISGHTALYWYRQSLGQGLEFLIYFQGNSAPDKSGLPSDRFSAERTGGSVSTLTIQRTQQEDSAVYLCASSLPSRVDGAFFGQGTRLTVV.

The DNA for the CDR3 is TGTGCCAGTAGTGGACAGCATCAAGAGACCCAGTACTTC. It is translated as CASSGQHQETQYF. The chain joins TRBV19 to TRBJ2-5, with a tentative D call TRBD1 (6 bases). Trimming cost V 5 bases and J 2 bases, with 9 bases left between them. Per the germline V gene, CDR1 is LNHDA and CDR2 is SQIVND (reference sequence). The CDR3 covers 13 residues.

The sample holds a few counts of this clonotype. V and J are TRBV6-5 and TRBJ2-7; D remains ambiguous. CDR1 is MNHEY, CDR2 SVGAGI, per germline. The ends were cut back, 3 bases at V and 0 bases at J, with 9 bases in the middle. The CDR3 is 14 residues long. The CDR3 sequence is CASSYNRDSYEQYF. CDR3 DNA sequence: TGTGCCAGCAGTTATAACAGAGACTCCTACGAGCAGTACTTC.

The chain carries TRBV7-3 and TRBJ2-7, with 9 bases lining up with TRBD2. CDR1 and CDR2 from the germline V gene are SGHTA and FQGTGA. The CDR3 has 14 amino acids. With V trimmed by 5 bases and J by 7 bases, 9 bases remained unmatched. The CDR3 spells CASSPGLATGEQYF. Here the CDR3 DNA reads TGTGCCAGCAGCCCGGGACTAGCTACGGGGGAGCAGTACTTC.

This clonotype was seen many times. The chain uses TRBV7-2 and TRBJ2-1; the match to TRBD2 covers 11 bases. The CDR3 sequence is 15 residues long. After removal of 6 bases from V and 8 bases from J, the junction contained 9 bases not matched to a gene. CDR1 SGHTA and CDR2 FQGNSA come from the germline V gene. CDR3 in DNA: TGTGCCAGCAGGCGTTCCGGGACTAGCGGACATGAGCAGTTCTTC. Encoded protein: CASRRSGTSGHEQFF.

This clonotype was seen repeatedly, ten times or more. The rearrangement links TRBV2 to TRBJ2-2; 10 positions agree with TRBD1. The germline gives CDR1 SNHLY, CDR2 FYNNEI. Trimming at V came to 6 bases and at J to 1 base, leaving 2 bases not matched to a gene. This CDR3 is 15 amino acids long. The CDR3 sequence is CASRGQGRNTGELFF. For the CDR3, the DNA is TGTGCCAGCAGGGGACAGGGGCGGAACACCGGGGAGCTGTTTTTT.

The V gene is TRBV6-1, the J gene TRBJ2-7; 7 bases line up with TRBD1. V lost 7 bases, J lost 0 bases, and 6 bases stayed unmatched. Per the germline V gene, CDR1 is MNHNS and CDR2 is SASEGT. The CDR3 is 14 residues long. CDR3 coding DNA: TGTGCCAGCAAACCGGGACAGAGCTCCTACGAGCAGTACTTC. This gives the protein CASKPGQSSYEQYF.

This clonotype was recorded a few times. The chain joins TRBV5-1 to TRBJ2-1; the match to TRBD2 covers 7 bases. The length of the CDR3 is 14 residues. CDR1 is SGHRS, CDR2 YFSETQ, per germline. The ends lost 4 bases at V and 8 bases at J; junction bases unmatched: 9. CDR3 amino acids: CASSPGLMPHEQFF. The CDR3 DNA sequence: TGCGCCAGCAGCCCGGGACTAATGCCCCATGAGCAGTTCTTC.

Only a few counts were recorded for this clonotype. This chain joins TRBV5-6 and TRBJ1-5, with D possibly being TRBD1 (5 bases). The CDR3 consists of 15 residues. Trimming pared 1 base from V and 4 bases from J, leaving 12 bases between. In germline, CDR1 is SGHDT, CDR2 YYEEEE. The CDR3 sequence is CASSLLGARNQPQHF. The CDR3 DNA reads TGTGCCAGCAGCTTGCTTGGGGCGCGAAATCAGCCCCAGCATTTT. Full variable domain (outside the CDR3, taken from reference TRBV5-6 and TRBJ1-5): DAGVTQSPTHLIKTRGQQVTLRCSPKSGHDTVSWYQQALGQGPQFIFQYYEEEERQRGNFPDRFSGHQFPNYSSELNVNALLLGDSALYLCASSLLGARNQPQHFGDGTRLSIL.